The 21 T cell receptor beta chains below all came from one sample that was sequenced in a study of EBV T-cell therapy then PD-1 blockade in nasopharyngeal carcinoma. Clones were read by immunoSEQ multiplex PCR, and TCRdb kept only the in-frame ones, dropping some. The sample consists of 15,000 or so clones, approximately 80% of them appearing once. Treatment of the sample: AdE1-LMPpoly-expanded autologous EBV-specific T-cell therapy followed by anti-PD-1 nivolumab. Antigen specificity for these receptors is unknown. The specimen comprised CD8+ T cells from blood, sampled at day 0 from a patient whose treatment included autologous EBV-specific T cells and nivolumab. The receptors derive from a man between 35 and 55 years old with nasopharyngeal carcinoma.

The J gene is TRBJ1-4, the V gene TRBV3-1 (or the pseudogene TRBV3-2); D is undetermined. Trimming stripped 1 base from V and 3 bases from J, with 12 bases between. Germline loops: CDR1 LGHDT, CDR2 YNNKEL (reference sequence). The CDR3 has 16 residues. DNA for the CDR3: TGTGCCAGCAGCCAAGGGGCAAGGGAGGCTAATGAAAAACTGTTTTTT. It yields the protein CASSQGAREANEKLFF.

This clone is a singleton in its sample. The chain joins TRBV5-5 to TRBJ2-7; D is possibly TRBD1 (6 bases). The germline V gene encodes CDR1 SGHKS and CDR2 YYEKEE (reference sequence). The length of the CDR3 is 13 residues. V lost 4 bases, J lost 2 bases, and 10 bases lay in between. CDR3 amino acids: CASSPAGAYEQYF. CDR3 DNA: TGTGCCAGCAGCCCTGCAGGGGCCTACGAGCAGTACTTC. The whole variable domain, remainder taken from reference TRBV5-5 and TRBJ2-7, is DAGVTQSPTHLIKTRGQQVTLRCSPISGHKSVSWYQQVLGQGPQFIFQYYEKEERGRGNFPDRFSARQFPNYSSELNVNALLLGDSALYLCASSPAGAYEQYFGPGTRLTVT.

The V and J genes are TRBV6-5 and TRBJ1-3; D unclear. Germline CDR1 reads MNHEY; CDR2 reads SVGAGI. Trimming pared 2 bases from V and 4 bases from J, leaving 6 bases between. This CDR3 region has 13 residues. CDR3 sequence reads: CASSYAQGNTIYF. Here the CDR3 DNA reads TGTGCCAGCAGTTACGCTCAGGGAAACACCATATATTTT.

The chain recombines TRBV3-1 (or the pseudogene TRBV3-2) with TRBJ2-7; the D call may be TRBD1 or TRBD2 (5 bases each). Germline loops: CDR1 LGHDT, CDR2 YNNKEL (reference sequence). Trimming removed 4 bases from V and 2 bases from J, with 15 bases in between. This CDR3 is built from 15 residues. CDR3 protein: CASSPRDRPTYEQYF. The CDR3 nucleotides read TGTGCCAGCAGCCCCCGGGACCGACCAACCTACGAGCAGTACTTC.

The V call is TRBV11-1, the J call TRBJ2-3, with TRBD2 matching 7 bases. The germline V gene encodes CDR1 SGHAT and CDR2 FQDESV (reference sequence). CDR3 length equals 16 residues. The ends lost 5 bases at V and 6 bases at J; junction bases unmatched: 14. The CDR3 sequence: CASSPRDYRVGDTQYF. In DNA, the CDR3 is TGTGCCAGCAGCCCTCGGGACTACAGAGTCGGGGATACGCAGTATTTT.

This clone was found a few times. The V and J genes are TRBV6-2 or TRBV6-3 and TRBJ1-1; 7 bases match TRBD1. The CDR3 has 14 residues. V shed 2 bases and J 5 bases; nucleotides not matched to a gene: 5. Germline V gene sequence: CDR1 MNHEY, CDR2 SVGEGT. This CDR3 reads CASSYAAGGTEAFF. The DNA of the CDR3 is TGTGCCAGCAGTTACGCGGCAGGGGGGACTGAAGCTTTCTTT.

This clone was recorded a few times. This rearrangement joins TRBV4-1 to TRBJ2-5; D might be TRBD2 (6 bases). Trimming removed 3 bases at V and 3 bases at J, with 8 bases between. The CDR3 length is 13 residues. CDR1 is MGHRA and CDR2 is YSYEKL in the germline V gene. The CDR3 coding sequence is TGCGCCAGCAGCCATGCTAGCGAAGAGACCCAGTACTTC. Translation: CASSHASEETQYF.

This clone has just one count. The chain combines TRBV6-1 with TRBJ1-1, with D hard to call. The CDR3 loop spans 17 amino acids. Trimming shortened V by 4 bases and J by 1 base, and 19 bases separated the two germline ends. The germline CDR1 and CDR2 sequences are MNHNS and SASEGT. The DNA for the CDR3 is TGTGCCAGCAGTGTCTTAGGCAGGAGGGTCGGGAACACTGAAGCTTTCTTT. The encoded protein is CASSVLGRRVGNTEAFF.

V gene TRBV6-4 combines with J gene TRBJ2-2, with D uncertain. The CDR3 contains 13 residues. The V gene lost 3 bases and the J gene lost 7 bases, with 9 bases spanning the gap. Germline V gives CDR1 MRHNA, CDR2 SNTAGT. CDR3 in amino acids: CASSDRAHGELFF. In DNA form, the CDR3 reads TGTGCCAGCAGTGATCGGGCGCACGGGGAGCTGTTTTTT.

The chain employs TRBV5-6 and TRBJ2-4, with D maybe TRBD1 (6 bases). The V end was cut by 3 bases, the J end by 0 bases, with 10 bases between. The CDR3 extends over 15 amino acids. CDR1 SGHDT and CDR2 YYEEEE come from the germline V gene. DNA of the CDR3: TGTGCCAGCAGCTCAGGGGTTGGAGCCAAAAACATTCAGTACTTC. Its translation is CASSSGVGAKNIQYF.

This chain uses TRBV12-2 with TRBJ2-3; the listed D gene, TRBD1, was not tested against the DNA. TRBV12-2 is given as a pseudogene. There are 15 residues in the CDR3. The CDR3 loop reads CASRPGQGATDTQYF. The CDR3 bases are TGTGCAAGTCGCCCGGGACAGGGGGCGACAGATACGCAGTATTTT.

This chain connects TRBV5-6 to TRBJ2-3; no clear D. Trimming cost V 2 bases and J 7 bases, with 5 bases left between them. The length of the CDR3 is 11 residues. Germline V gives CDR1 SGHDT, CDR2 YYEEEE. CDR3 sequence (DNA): TGTGCCAGCAGCTTTCAGTATACGCAGTATTTT. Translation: CASSFQYTQYF.

CDR3 protein: CASSPVGGGSDEQFF. In DNA, the CDR3 is TGCGCCAGCAGCCCAGTTGGGGGAGGGTCGGATGAGCAGTTCTTC. The chain carries TRBV4-3 and TRBJ2-1; 7 nucleotides match TRBD2. Germline trimming cut 4 bases from V and 8 bases from J; bases unmatched to any gene: 11. This CDR3 is 15 amino acids long. The germline V gene encodes CDR1 LGHNA and CDR2 YSLEER.

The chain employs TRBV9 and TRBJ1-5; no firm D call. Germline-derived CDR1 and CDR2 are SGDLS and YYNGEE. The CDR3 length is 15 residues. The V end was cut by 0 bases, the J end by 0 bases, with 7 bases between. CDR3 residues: CASSVDGYSNQPQHF. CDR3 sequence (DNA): TGTGCCAGCAGCGTAGACGGTTATAGCAATCAGCCCCAGCATTTT.

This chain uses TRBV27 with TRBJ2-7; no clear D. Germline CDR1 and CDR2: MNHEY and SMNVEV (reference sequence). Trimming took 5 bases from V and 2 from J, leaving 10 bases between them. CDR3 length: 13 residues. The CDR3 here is CASSPRFAYEQYF. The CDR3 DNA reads TGTGCCAGCAGTCCCAGGTTCGCCTACGAGCAGTACTTC.

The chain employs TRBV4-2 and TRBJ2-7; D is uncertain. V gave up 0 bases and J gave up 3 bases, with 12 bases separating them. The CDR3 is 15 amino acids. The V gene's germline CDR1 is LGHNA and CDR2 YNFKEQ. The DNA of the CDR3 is TGTGCCAGCAGCCAAGATCTGGAACCATACTACGAGCAGTACTTC. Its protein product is CASSQDLEPYYEQYF.

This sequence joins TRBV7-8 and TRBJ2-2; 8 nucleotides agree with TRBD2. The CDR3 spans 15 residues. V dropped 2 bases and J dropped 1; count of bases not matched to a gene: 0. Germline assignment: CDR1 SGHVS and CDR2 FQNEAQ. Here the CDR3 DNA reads TGTGCCAGCAGCTTAAGCGGGGGGAACACCGGGGAGCTGTTTTTT. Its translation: CASSLSGGNTGELFF.

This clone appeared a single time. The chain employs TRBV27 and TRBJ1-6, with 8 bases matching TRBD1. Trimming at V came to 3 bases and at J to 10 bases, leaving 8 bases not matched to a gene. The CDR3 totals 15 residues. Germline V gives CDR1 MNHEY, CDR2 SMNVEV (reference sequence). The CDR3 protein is CASSLIGTGDSPLHF. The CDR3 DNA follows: TGTGCCAGCAGTTTGATCGGGACAGGCGACTCACCCCTCCACTTT.

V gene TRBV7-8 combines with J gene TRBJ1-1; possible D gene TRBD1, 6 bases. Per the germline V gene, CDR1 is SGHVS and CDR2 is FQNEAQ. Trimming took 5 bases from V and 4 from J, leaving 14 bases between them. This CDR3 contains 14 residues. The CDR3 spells CASSMSGARTEAFF. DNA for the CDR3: TGTGCCAGCAGCATGTCAGGGGCGCGCACTGAAGCTTTCTTT.

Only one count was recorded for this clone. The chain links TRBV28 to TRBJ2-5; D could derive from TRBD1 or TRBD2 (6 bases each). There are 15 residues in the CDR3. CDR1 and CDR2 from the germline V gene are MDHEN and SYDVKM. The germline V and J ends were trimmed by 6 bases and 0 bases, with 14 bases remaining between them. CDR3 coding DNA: TGTGCCAGCAGCCCGGGGGCGGCCCACCAAGAGACCCAGTACTTC. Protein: CASSPGAAHQETQYF.

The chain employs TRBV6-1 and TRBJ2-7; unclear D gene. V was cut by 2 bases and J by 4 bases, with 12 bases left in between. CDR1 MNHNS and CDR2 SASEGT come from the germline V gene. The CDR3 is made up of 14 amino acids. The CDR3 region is CASSESPDIYEQYF. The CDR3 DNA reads TGTGCCAGCAGTGAATCCCCCGATATTTACGAGCAGTACTTC.